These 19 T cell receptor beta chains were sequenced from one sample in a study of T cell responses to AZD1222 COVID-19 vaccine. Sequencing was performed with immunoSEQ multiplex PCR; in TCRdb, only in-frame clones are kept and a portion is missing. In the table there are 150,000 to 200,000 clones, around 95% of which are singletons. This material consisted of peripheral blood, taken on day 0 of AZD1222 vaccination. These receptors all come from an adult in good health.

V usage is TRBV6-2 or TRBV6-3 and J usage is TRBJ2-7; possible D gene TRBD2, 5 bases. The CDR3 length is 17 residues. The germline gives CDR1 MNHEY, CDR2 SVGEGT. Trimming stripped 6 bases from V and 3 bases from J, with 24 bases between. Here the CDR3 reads CASSPGPLGVRHYEQYF. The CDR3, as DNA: TGTGCCAGCAGCCCAGGACCCCTCGGGGTCAGGCACTACGAGCAGTACTTC.

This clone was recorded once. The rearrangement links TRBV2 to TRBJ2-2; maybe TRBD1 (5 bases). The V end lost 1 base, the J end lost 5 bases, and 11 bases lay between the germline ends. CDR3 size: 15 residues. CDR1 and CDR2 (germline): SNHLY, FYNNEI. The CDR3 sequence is CASSEEHRKTGELFF. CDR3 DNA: TGTGCCAGCAGTGAAGAGCACAGGAAGACCGGGGAGCTGTTTTTT.

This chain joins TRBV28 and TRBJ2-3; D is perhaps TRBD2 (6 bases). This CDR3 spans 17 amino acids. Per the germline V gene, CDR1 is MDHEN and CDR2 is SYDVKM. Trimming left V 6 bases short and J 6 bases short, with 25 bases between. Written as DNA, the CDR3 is TGTGCCAGCAGAGACCCACCCGGGACTCTCTTACACGATACGCAGTATTTT. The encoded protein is CASRDPPGTLLHDTQYF.

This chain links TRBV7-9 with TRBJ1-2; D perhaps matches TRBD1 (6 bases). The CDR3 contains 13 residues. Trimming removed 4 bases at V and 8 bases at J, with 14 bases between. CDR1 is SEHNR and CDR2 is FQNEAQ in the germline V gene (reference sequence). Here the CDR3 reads CASSSAGAQGYTF. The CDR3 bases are TGTGCCAGCAGCTCCGCAGGGGCCCAGGGCTACACCTTC.

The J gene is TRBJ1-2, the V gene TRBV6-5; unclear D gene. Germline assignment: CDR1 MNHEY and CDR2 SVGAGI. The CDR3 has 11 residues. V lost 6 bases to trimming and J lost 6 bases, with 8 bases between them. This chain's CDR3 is CASSAADGYTF. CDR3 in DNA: TGTGCCAGCAGCGCGGCGGATGGCTACACCTTC.

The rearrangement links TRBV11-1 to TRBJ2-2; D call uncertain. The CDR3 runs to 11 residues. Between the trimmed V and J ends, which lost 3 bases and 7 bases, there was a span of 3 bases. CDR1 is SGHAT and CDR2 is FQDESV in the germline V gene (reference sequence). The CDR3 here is CASSFDGELFF. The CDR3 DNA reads TGTGCCAGCAGCTTTGACGGGGAGCTGTTTTTT.

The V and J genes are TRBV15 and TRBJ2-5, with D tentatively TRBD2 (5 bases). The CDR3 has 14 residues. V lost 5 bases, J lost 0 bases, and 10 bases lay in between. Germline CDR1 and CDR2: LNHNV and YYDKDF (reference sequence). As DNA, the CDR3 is TGTGCCACCAGCGGATACGGGAACCAAGAGACCCAGTACTTC. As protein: CATSGYGNQETQYF.

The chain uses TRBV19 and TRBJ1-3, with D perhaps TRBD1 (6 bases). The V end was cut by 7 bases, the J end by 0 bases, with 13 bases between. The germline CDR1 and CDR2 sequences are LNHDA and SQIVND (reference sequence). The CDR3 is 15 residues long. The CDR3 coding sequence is TGTGCCAGTACACGCGGACAGCTCTCTGGAAACACCATATATTTT. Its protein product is CASTRGQLSGNTIYF.

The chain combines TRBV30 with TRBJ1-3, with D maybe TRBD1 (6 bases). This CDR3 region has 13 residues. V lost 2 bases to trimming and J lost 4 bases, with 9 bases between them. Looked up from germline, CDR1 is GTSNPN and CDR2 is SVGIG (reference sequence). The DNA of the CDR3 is TGTGCCTGGAGTAAGGGGACAGGAAACACCATATATTTT. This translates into CAWSKGTGNTIYF.

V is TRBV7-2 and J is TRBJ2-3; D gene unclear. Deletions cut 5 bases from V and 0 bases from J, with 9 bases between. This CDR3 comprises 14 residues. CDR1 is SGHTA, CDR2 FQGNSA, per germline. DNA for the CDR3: TGTGCCAGCAGCATTACGACTAGCACAGATACGCAGTATTTT. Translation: CASSITTSTDTQYF.

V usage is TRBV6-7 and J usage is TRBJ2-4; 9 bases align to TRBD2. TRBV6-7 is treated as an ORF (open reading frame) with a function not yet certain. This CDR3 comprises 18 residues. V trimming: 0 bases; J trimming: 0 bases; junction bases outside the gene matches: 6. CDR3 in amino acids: CASSYSGGRGLAKNIQYF. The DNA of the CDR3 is TGTGCCAGCAGTTACTCGGGCGGGAGGGGTCTAGCCAAAAACATTCAGTACTTC.

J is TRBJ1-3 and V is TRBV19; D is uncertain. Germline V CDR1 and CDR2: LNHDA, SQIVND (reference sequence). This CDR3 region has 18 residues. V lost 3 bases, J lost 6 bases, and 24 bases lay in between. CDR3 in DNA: TGTGCCAGTAGTATGGTTGGGCAAAAGAGCAACAAAGAAAACACCATATATTTT. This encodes CASSMVGQKSNKENTIYF. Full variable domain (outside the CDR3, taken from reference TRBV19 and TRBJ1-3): DGGITQSPKYLFRKEGQNVTLSCEQNLNHDAMYWYRQDPGQGLRLIYYSQIVNDFQKGDIAEGYSVSREKKESFPLTVTSAQKNPTAFYLCASSMVGQKSNKENTIYFGEGSWLTVV.

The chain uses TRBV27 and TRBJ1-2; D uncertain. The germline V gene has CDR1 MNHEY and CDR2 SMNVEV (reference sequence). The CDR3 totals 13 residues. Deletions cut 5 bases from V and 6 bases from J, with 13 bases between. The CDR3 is CASSIGVLDGYTF. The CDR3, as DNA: TGTGCCAGCAGTATCGGGGTACTAGATGGCTACACCTTC.

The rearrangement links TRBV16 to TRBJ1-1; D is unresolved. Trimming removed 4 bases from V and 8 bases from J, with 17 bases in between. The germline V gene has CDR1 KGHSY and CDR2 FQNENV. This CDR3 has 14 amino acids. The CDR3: CASSPRTRTGEAFF. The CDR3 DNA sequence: TGTGCCAGCAGCCCCCGGACCCGAACCGGGGAAGCTTTCTTT.

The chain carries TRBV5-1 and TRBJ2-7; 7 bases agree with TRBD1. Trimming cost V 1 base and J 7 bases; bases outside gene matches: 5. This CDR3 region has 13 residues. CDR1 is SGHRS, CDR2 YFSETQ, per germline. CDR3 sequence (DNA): TGCGCCAGCAGCTTGAAGGGGGCGCAGGAGCAGTACTTC. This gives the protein CASSLKGAQEQYF. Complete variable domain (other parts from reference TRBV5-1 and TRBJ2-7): KAGVTQTPRYLIKTRGQQVTLSCSPISGHRSVSWYQQTPGQGLQFLFEYFSETQRNKGNFPGRFSGRQFSNSRSEMNVSTLELGDSALYLCASSLKGAQEQYFGPGTRLTVT.

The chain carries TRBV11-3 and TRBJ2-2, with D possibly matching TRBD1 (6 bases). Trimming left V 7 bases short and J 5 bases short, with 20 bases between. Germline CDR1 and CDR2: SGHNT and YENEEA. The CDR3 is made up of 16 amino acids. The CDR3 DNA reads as TGTGCCAGCATCGGTCCAGACAGGAATGGAACCGGGGAGCTGTTTTTT. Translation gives CASIGPDRNGTGELFF.

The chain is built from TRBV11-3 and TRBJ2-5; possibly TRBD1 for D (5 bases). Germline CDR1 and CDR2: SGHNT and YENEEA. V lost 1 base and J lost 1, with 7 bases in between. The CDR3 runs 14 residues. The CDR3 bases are TGTGCCAGCAGCTTAGGGGGCAGCCAAGAGACCCAGTACTTC. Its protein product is CASSLGGSQETQYF.

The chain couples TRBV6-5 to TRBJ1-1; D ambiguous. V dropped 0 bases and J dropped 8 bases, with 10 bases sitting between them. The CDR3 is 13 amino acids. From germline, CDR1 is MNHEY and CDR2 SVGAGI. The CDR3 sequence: CASSYSTAAEAFF. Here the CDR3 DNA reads TGTGCCAGCAGTTACTCGACCGCGGCAGAAGCTTTCTTT.

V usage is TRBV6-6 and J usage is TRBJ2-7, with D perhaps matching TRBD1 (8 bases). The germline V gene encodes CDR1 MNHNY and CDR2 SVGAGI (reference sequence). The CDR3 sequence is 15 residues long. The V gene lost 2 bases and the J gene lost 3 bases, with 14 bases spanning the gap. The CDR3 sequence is CASSYANRGGYEQYF. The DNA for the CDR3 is TGTGCCAGCAGTTACGCGAACAGGGGGGGCTACGAGCAGTACTTC.